This T cell receptor (beta chain) originates from a study of blood T cell repertoires in COVID-19. Across the whole study: Spain, Italy and the United States supplied samples that represented acute and convalescent COVID-19.

Seattle patient enrollment occurred during active infection, with longitudinal follow-up thereafter. CDR3 length: 14 residues. V lost 0 bases and J lost 4, with 9 bases in between. Germline V gene data show CDR1 as SGHTA and CDR2 as FQGNSA. Authors' data handling: Nucleated cell number was recorded as an estimate derived from reference gene primer amplification. The method was immunoSEQ multiplex PCR; TCRdb's version includes in-frame clones alone and lacks a portion of them. That table is the source of V, J and clone size, and D and trimming were worked out from the DNA. The sample lists 200,000 to 250,000 clones, approximately 85% occurring once.

The clonotype was recovered from a woman older than 75 with COVID-19, enrolled during active disease. Material for sequencing was peripheral blood. This rearrangement joins TRBV7-2 to TRBJ2-5; D uncertain. The DNA for the CDR3 is TGTGCCAGCAGCTTAGCGCCCCCCAGAGAGACCCAGTACTTC. Its translation is CASSLAPPRETQYF.